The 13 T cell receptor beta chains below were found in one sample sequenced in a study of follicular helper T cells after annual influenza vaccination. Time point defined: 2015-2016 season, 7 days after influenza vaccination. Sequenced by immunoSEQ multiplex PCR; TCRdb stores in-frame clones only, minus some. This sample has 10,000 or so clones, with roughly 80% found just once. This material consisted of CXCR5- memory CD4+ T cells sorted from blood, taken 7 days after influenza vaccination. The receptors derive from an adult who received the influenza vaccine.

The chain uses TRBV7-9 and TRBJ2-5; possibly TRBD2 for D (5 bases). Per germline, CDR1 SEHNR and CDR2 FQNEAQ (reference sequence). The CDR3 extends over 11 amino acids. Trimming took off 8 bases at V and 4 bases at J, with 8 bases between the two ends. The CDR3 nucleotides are TGTGCCAGCGGAGGTGGAGAGACCCAGTACTTC. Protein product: CASGGGETQYF.

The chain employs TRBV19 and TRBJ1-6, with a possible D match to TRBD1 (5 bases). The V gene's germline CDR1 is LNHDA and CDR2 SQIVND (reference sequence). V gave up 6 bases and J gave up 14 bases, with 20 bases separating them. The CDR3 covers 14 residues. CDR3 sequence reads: CASSQLGEGRSLHF. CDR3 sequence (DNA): TGTGCCAGTAGCCAGCTGGGGGAGGGAAGATCCCTCCACTTT.

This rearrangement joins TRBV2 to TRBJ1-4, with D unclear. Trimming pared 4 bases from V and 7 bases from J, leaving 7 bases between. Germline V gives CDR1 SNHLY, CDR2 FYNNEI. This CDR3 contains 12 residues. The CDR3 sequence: CASSVEGEKLFF. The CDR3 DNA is TGTGCCAGCAGTGTTGAAGGTGAAAAACTGTTTTTT.

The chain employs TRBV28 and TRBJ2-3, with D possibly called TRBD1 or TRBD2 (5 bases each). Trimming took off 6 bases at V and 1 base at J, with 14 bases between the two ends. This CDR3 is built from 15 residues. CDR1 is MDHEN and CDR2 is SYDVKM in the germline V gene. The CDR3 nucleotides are TGTGCCAGCAGACCATCGGGACGGCGCACAGATACGCAGTATTTT. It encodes CASRPSGRRTDTQYF.

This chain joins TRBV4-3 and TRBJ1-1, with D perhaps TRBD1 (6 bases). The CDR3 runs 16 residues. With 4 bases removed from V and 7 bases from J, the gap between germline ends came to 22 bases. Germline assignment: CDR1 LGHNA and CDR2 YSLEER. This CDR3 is CASSRQGPPGRDEAFF. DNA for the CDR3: TGCGCCAGCAGCCGTCAGGGGCCCCCTGGGAGGGATGAAGCTTTCTTT.

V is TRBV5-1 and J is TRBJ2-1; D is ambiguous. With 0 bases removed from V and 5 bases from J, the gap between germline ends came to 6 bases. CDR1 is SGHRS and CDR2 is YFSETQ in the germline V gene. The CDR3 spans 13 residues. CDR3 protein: CASSLGPNNEQFF. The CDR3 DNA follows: TGCGCCAGCAGCTTGGGTCCAAACAATGAGCAGTTCTTC. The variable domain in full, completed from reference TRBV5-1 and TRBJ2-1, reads KAGVTQTPRYLIKTRGQQVTLSCSPISGHRSVSWYQQTPGQGLQFLFEYFSETQRNKGNFPGRFSGRQFSNSRSEMNVSTLELGDSALYLCASSLGPNNEQFFGPGTRLTVL.

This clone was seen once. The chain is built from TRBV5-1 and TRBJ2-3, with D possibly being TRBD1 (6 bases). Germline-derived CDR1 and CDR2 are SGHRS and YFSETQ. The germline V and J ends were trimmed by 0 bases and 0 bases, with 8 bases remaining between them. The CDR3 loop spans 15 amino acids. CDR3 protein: CASSLEGHSTDTQYF. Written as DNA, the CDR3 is TGCGCCAGCAGCTTGGAGGGACATAGCACAGATACGCAGTATTTT.

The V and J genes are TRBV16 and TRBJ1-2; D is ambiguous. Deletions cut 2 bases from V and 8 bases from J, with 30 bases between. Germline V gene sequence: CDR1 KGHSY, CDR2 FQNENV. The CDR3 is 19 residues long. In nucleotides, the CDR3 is TGTGCCAGCAGCCAAAATTTTTTGGTGCTTGAGACACGGGGTTCGGGCTACACCTTC. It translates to CASSQNFLVLETRGSGYTF.

This CDR3 reads CASERVDQPQHF. CDR3 nucleotides: TGTGCCAGCGAAAGGGTGGATCAGCCCCAGCATTTT. This chain joins TRBV28 and TRBJ1-5; D gene ambiguous. Deletions cut 8 bases from V and 5 bases from J, with 10 bases between. The germline gives CDR1 MDHEN, CDR2 SYDVKM. This CDR3 has 12 amino acids.

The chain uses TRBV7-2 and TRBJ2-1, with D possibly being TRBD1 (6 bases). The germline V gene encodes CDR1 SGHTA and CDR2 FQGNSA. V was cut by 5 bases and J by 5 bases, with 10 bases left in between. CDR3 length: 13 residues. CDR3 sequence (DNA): TGTGCCAGCAGCAAAAACAGGGACAATGAGCAGTTCTTC. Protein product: CASSKNRDNEQFF.

CDR3 loop: CASSPRTGGFYGYTF. DNA of the CDR3: TGCGCCAGCAGCCCAAGGACAGGGGGCTTCTATGGCTACACCTTC. V gene TRBV4-1 combines with J gene TRBJ1-2; 11 bases line up with TRBD1. Trimming cost V 4 bases and J 4 bases; bases outside gene matches: 5. Germline loops: CDR1 MGHRA, CDR2 YSYEKL. This CDR3 is 15 amino acids long.

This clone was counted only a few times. CDR3 region: CASSGTITNEKLFF. The CDR3 DNA reads TGTGCCAGCAGTGGGACGATTACTAATGAAAAACTGTTTTTT. V and J are TRBV2 and TRBJ1-4; D gene unclear. Germline values: CDR1 SNHLY, CDR2 FYNNEI. The germline V and J ends were trimmed by 4 bases and 2 bases, with 8 bases remaining between them. The CDR3 is 14 residues long.

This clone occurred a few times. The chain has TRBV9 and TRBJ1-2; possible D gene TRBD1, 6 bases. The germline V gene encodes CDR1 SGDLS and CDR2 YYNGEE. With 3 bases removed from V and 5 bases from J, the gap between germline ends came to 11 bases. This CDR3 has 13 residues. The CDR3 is CASSGGTTYGYTF. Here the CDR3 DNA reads TGTGCCAGCAGCGGCGGGACAACTTATGGCTACACCTTC.